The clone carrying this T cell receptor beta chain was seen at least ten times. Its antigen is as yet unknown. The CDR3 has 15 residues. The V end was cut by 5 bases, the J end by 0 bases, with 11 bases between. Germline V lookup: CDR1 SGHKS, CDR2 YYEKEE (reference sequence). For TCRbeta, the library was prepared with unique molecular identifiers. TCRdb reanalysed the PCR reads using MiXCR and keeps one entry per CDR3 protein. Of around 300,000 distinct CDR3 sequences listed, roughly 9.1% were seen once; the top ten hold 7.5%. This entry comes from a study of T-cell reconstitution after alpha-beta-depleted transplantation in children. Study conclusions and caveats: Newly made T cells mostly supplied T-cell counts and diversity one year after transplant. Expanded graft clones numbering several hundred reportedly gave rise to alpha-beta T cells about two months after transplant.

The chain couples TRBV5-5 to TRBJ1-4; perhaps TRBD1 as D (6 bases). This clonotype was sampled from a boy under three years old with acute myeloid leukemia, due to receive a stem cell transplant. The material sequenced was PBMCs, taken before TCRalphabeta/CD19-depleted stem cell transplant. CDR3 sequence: CASRHRGSTNEKLFF. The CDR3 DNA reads TGTGCCAGCAGGCATAGGGGGTCAACTAATGAAAAACTGTTTTTT.